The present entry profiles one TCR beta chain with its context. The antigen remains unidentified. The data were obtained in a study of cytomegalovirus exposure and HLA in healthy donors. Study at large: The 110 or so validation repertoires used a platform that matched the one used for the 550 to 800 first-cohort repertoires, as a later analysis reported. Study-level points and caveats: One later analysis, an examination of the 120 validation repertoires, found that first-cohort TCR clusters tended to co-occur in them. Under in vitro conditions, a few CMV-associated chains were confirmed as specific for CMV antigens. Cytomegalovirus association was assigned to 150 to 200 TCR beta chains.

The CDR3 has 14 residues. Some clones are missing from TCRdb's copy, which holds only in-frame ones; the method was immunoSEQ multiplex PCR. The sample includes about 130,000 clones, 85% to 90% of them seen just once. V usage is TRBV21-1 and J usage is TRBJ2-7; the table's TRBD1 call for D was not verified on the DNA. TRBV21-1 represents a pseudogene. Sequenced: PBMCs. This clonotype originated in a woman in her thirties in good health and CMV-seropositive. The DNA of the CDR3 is TGTGCCAGCACCAAGGGGACAGGGAGATACGAGCAGTACTTC. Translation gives CASTKGTGRYEQYF.